This TCR beta chain appears in the sequencing data of a study of blood T cell repertoires in COVID-19 (dated by TCRdb to about 2020). Study-wide context: Samples covering the acute and convalescent phases of COVID-19 were provided by collaborators in the United States, Italy and Spain. The material from the prospective study consisted of cDNA or gDNA derived from T cells, B-cell-depleted T cells, or PBMCs. Subjects who had been exposed to COVID-19, were actively infected with it, or had recovered from it provided the deeply sampled blood TCRbeta repertoires that made up the dataset. A freely available public database, intended as a resource for researchers studying the immune response to SARS-CoV-2, is where the repertoires were released. Samples were obtained from the ongoing ImmuneRACE study (first 160 participants) and from 1,254 subjects provided by 6 global collaborators. Sample metadata almost always included a de-identified subject ID, COVID-19 status, age in years and sex. Where available, HLA class I and class II types were obtained from metadata supplied by the sample provider rather than from assay-based typing.

About this clone: Its specific antigen is unknown. No per-base quality is available; no much larger clone lies one base away.

From V the trimming removes 5 bases and from J it removes 2 bases, while the gene matches leave 1 base of the junction unaccounted for. For CDR1 and CDR2, the germline V gene lists SGDLS and YYNGEE. From cysteine to phenylalanine, the CDR3 is 13 amino acids long. Only CDR3 DNA is held: 39 bases, read in frame from base 1. TCRbeta CDR3 regions were amplified from genomic DNA using the immunoSEQ Assay, a bias-controlled multiplex PCR. Per the source publication's procedure: The number of nucleated cells in each sample was estimated by amplification of reference gene primers within the assay. To quantify the absolute abundance of each unique TCRbeta CDR3 rearrangement, sequence reads were collapsed and filtered. Productive Simpson clonality was computed per sample as the square root of Simpson's diversity index over productive rearrangements. TCRdb obtained this table from immuneACCESS and retained in-frame rearrangements with V and J assigned. These tables miss some clones; where compared with another copy, unresolved V genes account for less than half of the shortfall, and the remainder is unexplained. V and J calls and clone size are those listed in that table; D and trimming were worked out from the DNA. In this sample the table shows about 110,000 clones, roughly 70% of which occur a single time. The ten largest clones capture 1.5% to 2% of the sample.

Results and caveats for the whole study, not just this receptor: The amount of clinical and demographic metadata varied by source and participant and was provided uncurated.

Whole blood was collected in K2EDTA tubes by collaborating institutions according to the institutions' own protocols. For TCRbeta analysis, collaborator samples were shipped as frozen whole blood, as isolated PBMCs, or as DNA extracted from either sample type. This receptor chain uses TRBV9 and TRBJ1-3; 7 central nucleotides agree with TRBD1. The specimen sequenced was peripheral blood. This clonotype originated in a woman aged 35 to 49 with acute or convalescent COVID-19. The nucleotides are TGTGCCAGCAGGGGGACAGCTGGAAACACCATATATTTT. Protein translation: CASRGTAGNTIYF.